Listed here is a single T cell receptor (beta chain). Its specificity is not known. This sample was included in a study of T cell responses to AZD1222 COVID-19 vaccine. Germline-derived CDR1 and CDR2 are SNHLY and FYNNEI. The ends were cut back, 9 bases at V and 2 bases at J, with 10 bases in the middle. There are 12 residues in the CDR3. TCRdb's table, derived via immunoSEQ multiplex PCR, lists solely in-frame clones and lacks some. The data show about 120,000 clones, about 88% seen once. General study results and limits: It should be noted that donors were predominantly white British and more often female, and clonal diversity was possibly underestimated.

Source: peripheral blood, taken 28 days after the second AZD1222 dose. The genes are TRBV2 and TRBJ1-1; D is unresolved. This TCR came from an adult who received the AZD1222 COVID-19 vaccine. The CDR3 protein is CARSQSNTEAFF. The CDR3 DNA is TGTGCCAGATCGCAATCCAACACTGAAGCTTTCTTT.